This T cell receptor beta chain was documented in a study of cytomegalovirus exposure and HLA in healthy donors. Trimming shortened V by 6 bases and J by 7 bases, and 14 bases separated the two germline ends. Germline values: CDR1 SGHTA, CDR2 FQGNSA. There are 13 residues in the CDR3. Study-wide results and caveats: Data from an earlier analysis indicated that most TCR beta V segments were productive either about 87% or about 30% of the time. More clonal expansion characterized HLA-associated TCR beta chains than equally common others in a later analysis.

As for this clone: Its specificity is unknown.

The PCR had 60 Vbeta and 13 Jbeta primers. Study processing details: A follow-up analysis tallied around 76 million unique TCR beta chains, roughly 11 million shared. Some clones are missing from TCRdb's copy, which holds only in-frame ones; the method was immunoSEQ multiplex PCR. V and J calls and clone size are copied from that table; D and trimming were computed from the DNA. The sample records roughly 100,000 clones, around 85% being singletons. The TCR sequence derives from a man younger than 45 in good health and CMV-seronegative. The sample was PBMCs. The chain couples TRBV7-2 to TRBJ2-3; possible D gene TRBD2, 6 bases. This chain's CDR3 is CASRLVGLNTQYF. CDR3 in DNA: TGTGCCAGCAGACTAGTGGGACTTAATACGCAGTATTTT.